Following are 24 T cell receptor beta chains from one sample sequenced in a study of cytomegalovirus exposure and HLA in healthy donors. A multiplex PCR was run with 60 Vbeta primers and 13 Jbeta primers. The table came from immunoSEQ multiplex PCR; TCRdb's copy has only in-frame clones and leaves some out. The table includes some 190,000 clones, roughly 80% detected once. Specimen: PBMCs. The receptors were gathered from a woman between 50 and 59 years old in good health and CMV-seronegative.

The chain uses TRBV29-1 and TRBJ2-7, with D maybe TRBD1 (5 bases). There are 11 residues in the CDR3. Germline loops: CDR1 SQVTM, CDR2 ANQGSEA. Trimming stripped 7 bases from V and 4 bases from J, with 11 bases between. CDR3 bases: TGCAGCGGCATACAGGATTACGAGCAGTACTTC. It yields the protein CSGIQDYEQYF.

V and J are TRBV18 and TRBJ1-1; no clear D. The CDR3 loop spans 14 amino acids. Trimming took 6 bases from V and 0 from J, leaving 11 bases between them. CDR1 and CDR2 (germline): KGHSH, LQKENI. The CDR3 sequence: CASSEQRLNTEAFF. The CDR3 DNA sequence: TGTGCCAGCTCCGAACAGAGACTGAACACTGAAGCTTTCTTT.

This chain uses TRBV5-4 with TRBJ1-2; 10 bases align to TRBD1. The V gene's germline CDR1 is SGHNT and CDR2 YYREEE (reference sequence). The CDR3 extends over 13 amino acids. V was pared by 4 bases and J by 7 bases, with 4 bases of the junction left unmatched. CDR3 loop: CASSRQGAGGYTF. For the CDR3, the DNA is TGTGCCAGCAGCCGACAGGGGGCGGGTGGCTACACCTTC.

The V and J genes are TRBV5-8 and TRBJ1-5; weak D call: TRBD1 (5 bases). The V end lost 4 bases, the J end lost 2 bases, and 16 bases lay between the germline ends. This CDR3 region has 16 residues. Germline V CDR1 and CDR2: SGHTS, YDEGEE. CDR3 coding DNA: TGTGCCAGCAGCCCCGGCGGGGGAAAGGGCAATCAGCCCCAGCATTTT. This sequence encodes CASSPGGGKGNQPQHF.

CDR3 nucleotide sequence: TGTGCCAGCAGTCCCAACCTAAGTCCCTACGAGCAGTACTTC. Residues: CASSPNLSPYEQYF. This chain uses TRBV6-5 with TRBJ2-7; D gene uncertain. Trimming stripped 5 bases from V and 2 bases from J, with 13 bases between. The CDR3 has 14 residues. Germline CDR1 is MNHEY and CDR2 is SVGAGI.

This chain links TRBV19 with TRBJ2-2, with D perhaps matching TRBD2 (6 bases). The CDR3 contains 16 residues. The germline gives CDR1 LNHDA, CDR2 SQIVND (reference sequence). Trimming left V 5 bases short and J 2 bases short, with 15 bases between. CDR3 bases: TGTGCCAGTAGTCGGTGGGGGACTTCCAACACCGGGGAGCTGTTTTTT. Protein sequence: CASSRWGTSNTGELFF.

The CDR3 loop is CASSFPGTGRYLFF. CDR3 in DNA: TGTGCCAGCAGCTTCCCCGGGACAGGGAGGTATCTGTTTTTT. The rearrangement links TRBV11-2 to TRBJ1-4; 9 nucleotides align to TRBD1. CDR3 length equals 14 residues. The ends lost 3 bases at V and 14 bases at J; junction bases unmatched: 10. Per germline, CDR1 SGHAT and CDR2 FQNNGV.

The chain joins TRBV28 to TRBJ1-5; D might be TRBD1 (6 bases). The V gene lost 10 bases and the J gene lost 0 bases, with 19 bases spanning the gap. This CDR3 contains 16 residues. CDR1 is MDHEN and CDR2 is SYDVKM in the germline V gene. The CDR3, as DNA: TGTGCCACCCAAGATATTCAGGGGTCTAGCAATCAGCCCCAGCATTTT. It translates to CATQDIQGSSNQPQHF.

The chain links TRBV5-1 to TRBJ2-4; 10 nucleotides align to TRBD1. The CDR3 runs to 15 residues. CDR1 SGHRS and CDR2 YFSETQ come from the germline V gene. The trim removed 5 bases at V and 5 bases at J, leaving 7 bases unmatched. The CDR3: CASSAVGTGENIQYF. In DNA, the CDR3 is TGCGCCAGCAGTGCCGTCGGGACAGGGGAAAACATTCAGTACTTC.

This chain joins TRBV9 and TRBJ1-2, with D uncertain. Germline V gene sequence: CDR1 SGDLS, CDR2 YYNGEE. The ends were cut back, 0 bases at V and 3 bases at J, with 9 bases in the middle. CDR3 length: 14 residues. The CDR3, as DNA: TGTGCCAGCAGCGTAGAGGTGGGAGACTATGGCTACACCTTC. It is translated as CASSVEVGDYGYTF.

This rearrangement joins TRBV7-3 to TRBJ2-2, with a weak D call TRBD2 (6 bases). The CDR3 spans 17 residues. Germline CDR1 SGHTA, CDR2 FQGTGA. Trimming took 5 bases from V and 5 from J, leaving 21 bases between them. CDR3 in amino acids: CASSPTGGTPTTGELFF. CDR3 in DNA: TGTGCCAGCAGCCCCACCGGCGGGACTCCTACTACCGGGGAGCTGTTTTTT.

The V call is TRBV11-3, the J call TRBJ2-7, with 16 bases matching TRBD2. With 4 bases clipped from V and 6 bases from J, the junction kept 6 bases outside the gene matches. The CDR3 has 16 residues. In germline, CDR1 is SGHNT, CDR2 YENEEA. The CDR3 here is CASSWGLAGGPSEQYF. The DNA for the CDR3 is TGTGCCAGCAGCTGGGGACTAGCGGGAGGGCCGTCCGAGCAGTACTTC.

This sequence joins TRBV19 and TRBJ2-1, with TRBD2 matching over 13 bases. The CDR3 totals 14 residues. J gave up 4 bases and V 9 bases, and 3 bases lay outside the gene matches. The germline gives CDR1 LNHDA, CDR2 SQIVND (reference sequence). The CDR3 nucleotides are TGTGCCAGCTCGGGACTAGCGGGATACAATGAGCAGTTCTTC. Amino acids: CASSGLAGYNEQFF.

The chain employs TRBV28 and TRBJ2-3; the D gene is possibly TRBD2 (6 bases). Germline V CDR1 and CDR2: MDHEN, SYDVKM. This CDR3 spans 15 amino acids. V lost 9 bases and J lost 2, with 18 bases in between. The chain's CDR3 is CASPPLVAATDTQYF. DNA of the CDR3: TGTGCCAGTCCCCCCTTGGTAGCGGCCACAGATACGCAGTATTTT.

The chain has TRBV11-2 and TRBJ1-1, with D unresolved. The V gene lost 5 bases and the J gene lost 4 bases, with 11 bases spanning the gap. The CDR3 is 13 amino acids. The V gene's germline CDR1 is SGHAT and CDR2 FQNNGV. The CDR3 region is CASSLHVGTEAFF. The DNA of the CDR3 is TGTGCCAGCAGCCTTCACGTCGGCACTGAAGCTTTCTTT.

The rearrangement links TRBV5-6 to TRBJ2-3, with 8 nucleotides matching TRBD2. J lost 1 base, V lost 4 bases, and 8 bases had no gene match. There are 16 residues in the CDR3. CDR1 SGHDT and CDR2 YYEEEE come from the germline V gene. DNA for the CDR3: TGTGCCAGCAGCCCGCGAGCGGGGGCCCGCACAGATACGCAGTATTTT. This codes for CASSPRAGARTDTQYF.

The table lists this clone with a count of one. The chain carries TRBV19 and TRBJ1-2; 8 bases agree with TRBD1. Losses at the gene ends were 7 bases for V and 0 bases for J; bases not matched to a gene: 4. Germline-derived CDR1 and CDR2 are LNHDA and SQIVND (reference sequence). The CDR3 has 14 amino acids. CDR3 region: CASNTGQANYGYTF. The DNA of the CDR3 is TGTGCCAGTAATACGGGACAGGCTAACTATGGCTACACCTTC. Based on the CDR3 plus reference TRBV19 and TRBJ1-2, the full variable domain is DGGITQSPKYLFRKEGQNVTLSCEQNLNHDAMYWYRQDPGQGLRLIYYSQIVNDFQKGDIAEGYSVSREKKESFPLTVTSAQKNPTAFYLCASNTGQANYGYTFGSGTRLTVV.

The rearrangement links TRBV6-6 to TRBJ1-3; 9 bases line up with TRBD1. Germline V lookup: CDR1 MNHNY, CDR2 SVGAGI (reference sequence). The CDR3 spans 16 residues. V was pared by 2 bases and J by 3 bases, with 5 bases of the junction left unmatched. The CDR3 bases are TGTGCCAGCAGTTACGGTGACAGGGGGTATGGAAACACCATATATTTT. This encodes CASSYGDRGYGNTIYF.

This chain links TRBV18 with TRBJ1-1, with D perhaps TRBD1 (6 bases). Trimming shortened V by 4 bases and J by 4 bases, and 10 bases separated the two germline ends. Germline V gives CDR1 KGHSH, CDR2 LQKENI. CDR3 length: 13 amino acids. The CDR3 loop reads CASSLLGGTEAFF. For the CDR3, the DNA is TGTGCCAGCTCACTTCTAGGGGGCACTGAAGCTTTCTTT.

The chain uses TRBV6-4 and TRBJ1-2; tentative D call: TRBD1 (6 bases). Germline CDR1 and CDR2: MRHNA and SNTAGT. CDR3 length: 12 amino acids. The ends were cut back, 9 bases at V and 8 bases at J, with 16 bases in the middle. CDR3 loop: CASYTGNGGYTF. The CDR3 DNA sequence: TGTGCCAGTTATACAGGGAACGGCGGCTACACCTTC.

This chain uses TRBV19 with TRBJ1-2; 9 bases match TRBD1. Germline V gives CDR1 LNHDA, CDR2 SQIVND (reference sequence). J was trimmed by 4 bases and V by 6 bases; bases with no gene match: 6. The CDR3 is 14 residues long. CDR3 protein: CASRTQTGGYGYTF. In DNA, the CDR3 is TGTGCCAGTAGGACTCAGACAGGGGGCTATGGCTACACCTTC. The full variable domain, its missing parts supplied by reference TRBV19 and TRBJ1-2, is DGGITQSPKYLFRKEGQNVTLSCEQNLNHDAMYWYRQDPGQGLRLIYYSQIVNDFQKGDIAEGYSVSREKKESFPLTVTSAQKNPTAFYLCASRTQTGGYGYTFGSGTRLTVV.

The chain combines TRBV28 with TRBJ1-6; TRBD1 might be the D (5 bases). Trimming removed 8 bases at V and 7 bases at J, with 21 bases between. The CDR3 runs 16 residues. Germline CDR1 MDHEN, CDR2 SYDVKM. As DNA, the CDR3 is TGTGCCAGCCTGCTAGGGGCTCGGGTGGGGAATTCACCCCTCCACTTT. Amino acid sequence: CASLLGARVGNSPLHF.

This clone has only a few counts. The J gene is TRBJ1-4, the V gene TRBV7-9; D is perhaps TRBD1 (5 bases). The CDR3 totals 13 residues. The V gene lost 2 bases and the J gene lost 8 bases, with 9 bases spanning the gap. Germline CDR1 is SEHNR and CDR2 is FQNEAQ (reference sequence). The CDR3 loop reads CASSLSGGEKLFF. In DNA form, the CDR3 reads TGTGCCAGCAGCTTATCGGGGGGAGAAAAACTGTTTTTT.

CDR3 bases: TGTGCCAGCTCACACCGGGACACGACGTTGAACACTGAAGCTTTCTTT. It translates to CASSHRDTTLNTEAFF. J is TRBJ1-1 and V is TRBV18; perhaps TRBD1 as D (6 bases). The CDR3 spans 16 residues. The V and J ends lost 4 bases and 0 bases respectively, with 15 bases between them. Germline V gives CDR1 KGHSH, CDR2 LQKENI. Filled out from reference TRBV18 and TRBJ1-1, the complete variable domain reads NAGVMQNPRHLVRRRGQEARLRCSPMKGHSHVYWYRQLPEEGLKFMVYLQKENIIDESGMPKERFSAEFPKEGPSILRIQQVVRGDSAAYFCASSHRDTTLNTEAFFGQGTRLTVV.